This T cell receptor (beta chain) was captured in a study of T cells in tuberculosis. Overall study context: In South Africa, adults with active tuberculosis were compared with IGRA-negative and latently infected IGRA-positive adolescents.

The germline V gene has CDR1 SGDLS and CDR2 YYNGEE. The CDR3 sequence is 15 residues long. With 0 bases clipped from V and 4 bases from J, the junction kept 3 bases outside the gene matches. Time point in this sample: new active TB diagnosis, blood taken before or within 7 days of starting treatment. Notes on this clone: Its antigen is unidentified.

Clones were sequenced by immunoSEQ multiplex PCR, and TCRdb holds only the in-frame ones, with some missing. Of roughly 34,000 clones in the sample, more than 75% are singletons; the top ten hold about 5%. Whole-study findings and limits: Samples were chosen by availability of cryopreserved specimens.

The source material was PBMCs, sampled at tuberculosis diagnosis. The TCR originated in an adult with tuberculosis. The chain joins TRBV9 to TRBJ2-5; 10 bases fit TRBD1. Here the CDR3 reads CASSVATGGRETQYF. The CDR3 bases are TGTGCCAGCAGCGTAGCGACAGGGGGCCGAGAGACCCAGTACTTC.